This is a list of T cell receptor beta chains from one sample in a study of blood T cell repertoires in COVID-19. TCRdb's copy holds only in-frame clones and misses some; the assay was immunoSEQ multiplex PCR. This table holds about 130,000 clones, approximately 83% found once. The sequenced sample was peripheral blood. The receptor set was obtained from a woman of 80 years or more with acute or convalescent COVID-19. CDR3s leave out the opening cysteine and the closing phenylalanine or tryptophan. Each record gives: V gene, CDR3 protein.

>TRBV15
ATSRDPGQGYGYT
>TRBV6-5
ASSYSTAGSYGYT
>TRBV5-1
ASTPGTSGGDTQY
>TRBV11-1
ASSHGGVRNSPLH
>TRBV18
ASSPNSVGLDEKLF
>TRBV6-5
ASSYSPRDRVTGYT
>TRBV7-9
ASSSTGRGNYGYT
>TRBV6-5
ASRRERNTEAF
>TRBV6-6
ASYSPGQGYQPQH
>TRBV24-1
ATSAVEYREQF
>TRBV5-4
ASSPTGVDEKLF
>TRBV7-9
ASRGTGSGELF
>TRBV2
ASSGQGTRSNQPQH
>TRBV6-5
ASSGTGEQPQH
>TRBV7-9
ASRSQGRLF